A selection of T cell receptor beta chains follows, all from one sample in a study of shared clonotypes between healthy human individuals. This table comes from immunoSEQ multiplex PCR, and its TCRdb copy is limited to in-frame clones, with some not included. The sample records 2,500,000 or so clones, over 85% being singletons. Input material: naive CD4+ T cells sorted from blood. These receptors were taken from a man younger than 30 in good health. CDR3s include the opening cysteine and the closing phenylalanine or tryptophan. A D gene is named only where the DNA matches it firmly. A row's size may be missing; if present it is once, few, many or a size class.

V gene	J gene	clone size	D gene	CDR3 DNA	CDR3 protein
TRBV5-1	TRBJ2-3	-	-	TGCGCCAGCAGTCAACAGGGTGGTACGCAGTATTTT	CASSQQGGTQYF
TRBV10-2	TRBJ1-2	-	TRBD1	TGCGCCAGCAACCTGGACAGGGGGAGCGGCTACACCTTC	CASNLDRGSGYTF
TRBV6-6	TRBJ2-3	-	TRBD2	TGTGCCAGCCTATCTGGGCAGCGGGGACGTACGCAGTATTTT	CASLSGQRGRTQYF
TRBV15	TRBJ2-3	-	-	TGTGCCACCAGCAGTCCCGGGTCGATGGGAGATACGCAGTATTTT	CATSSPGSMGDTQYF
TRBV7-2	TRBJ2-7	-	-	TGTGCCAGCAGACCGGAACCGCAGGGCTCCTACGAGCAGTACTTC	CASRPEPQGSYEQYF
TRBV6-1	TRBJ1-5	-	-	TGTGCCAGCAGCAGGGCCGCCAATCAGCCCCAGCATTTT	CASSRAANQPQHF
TRBV10-3	TRBJ1-5	-	TRBD1	TGTGCCATCAGCCCGGGACAGGGAAATCAGCCCCAGCATTTT	CAISPGQGNQPQHF
TRBV5-6	TRBJ1-1	-	TRBD1	TGTGCCAGCATCACCACAGGGGTCGGCACTGAAGCTTTCTTT	CASITTGVGTEAFF
TRBV11-1	TRBJ2-3	-	-	TGTGCCAGCAGCTTAAGGGGGAGCACAGATACGCAGTATTTT	CASSLRGSTDTQYF
TRBV30	TRBJ1-4	-	-	TGTGCCTGGTTTACAGACCTCGGCAGAACCTATGAAAAACTGTTTTTT	CAWFTDLGRTYEKLFF
TRBV6-5	TRBJ2-5	-	-	TGTGCCAGCGGGTACAGGGAGTGGGAGACCCAGTACTTC	CASGYREWETQYF
TRBV18	TRBJ1-1	-	-	TGTGCCAGCTCACCAGCGGGACAATACGCAAACACTGAAGCTTTCTTT	CASSPAGQYANTEAFF
TRBV6-1	TRBJ2-7	-	-	TGTGCCAGCAGTGATCGGGGAACCTCCTACGAGCAGTACTTC	CASSDRGTSYEQYF
TRBV7-2	TRBJ2-5	-	-	TGTGCCAGCAAACCTATAGCAGCCCTCCAAGAGACCCAGTACTTC	CASKPIAALQETQYF
TRBV18	TRBJ1-1	-	TRBD1	TGTGCCAGCTCACCATCCGTCAGGGGGTTGGATGAAGCTTTCTTT	CASSPSVRGLDEAFF
TRBV6-5	TRBJ1-2	-	-	TGTGCCAGCAGTTACTCGAATCAGGGATTAGGCTACACCTTC	CASSYSNQGLGYTF
TRBV18	TRBJ1-4	-	-	TGTGCCAGCTCACTCCTCCCGACAGTCGATGAAAAACTGTTTTTT	CASSLLPTVDEKLFF
TRBV9	TRBJ2-5	-	TRBD2	TGTGCCAGCAGCGTAGGAGCGGGGGGGTTGGAGACCCAGTACTTC	CASSVGAGGLETQYF
TRBV28	TRBJ1-4	-	-	TGTGCCAGCAGTGGGACACCCTCTAATGAAAAACTGTTTTTT	CASSGTPSNEKLFF
TRBV9	TRBJ2-2	-	TRBD2	TGTGCCAGCAGTCTCCGGGGTAGCGGGGGTGCCGTAACCGGGGAGCTGTTTTTT	CASSLRGSGGAVTGELFF
TRBV20-1	TRBJ1-1	-	-	TGCAGTGCAGTCCGGGGCACTGAAGCTTTCTTT	CSAVRGTEAFF
TRBV18	TRBJ1-2	once	TRBD1	TGTGCCAGCTCACCACAGGGGGCGAATAACTATGGCTACACCTTC	CASSPQGANNYGYTF
TRBV5-1	TRBJ2-3	-	TRBD2	TGCGCCAGCAGCTTGGCCGGACTAGCAGGCACAGATACGCAGTATTTT	CASSLAGLAGTDTQYF
TRBV2	TRBJ2-2	-	-	TGTGCCAGCAGCAAGGGGGCGGGGACCGGGACCACCGGGGAGCTGTTTTTT	CASSKGAGTGTTGELFF
TRBV11-2	TRBJ2-1	-	-	TGTGCCAGCAGCTTGGGGGGCCAGGGGAATGAGCAGTTCTTC	CASSLGGQGNEQFF
TRBV4-1	TRBJ2-7	-	-	TGCGCCAGCAGCCAAGGACACCTTGACCACGAGCAGTACTTC	CASSQGHLDHEQYF
TRBV6-1	TRBJ2-3	once	-	TGTGCCAGCAGTGAAGTTGTAAGGGCGTCGCAGTATTTT	CASSEVVRASQYF
TRBV28	TRBJ1-2	-	-	TGTGCCAGCAGTTTAGACAGAAACTATGGCTACACCTTC	CASSLDRNYGYTF
TRBV2	TRBJ2-3	-	TRBD1	TGTGCCACAGGCCCCGGGACAGGGGGAAGAGATACGCAGTATTTT	CATGPGTGGRDTQYF
TRBV2	TRBJ2-5	-	-	TGTGCCAGCAGTTCGGGTTTGGGAGAGACCCAGTACTTC	CASSSGLGETQYF
TRBV28	TRBJ1-4	-	-	TGTGCCAGCAGTTCCCTGGGGAGCACAACTAATGAAAAACTGTTTTTT	CASSSLGSTTNEKLFF
TRBV18	TRBJ2-7	-	TRBD2	TGTGCCAGCTCCCCCGGGACTAGCATGGTGCAGTACTTC	CASSPGTSMVQYF
TRBV30	TRBJ2-3	-	-	TGTGCCTGGAGTTTTATACCATACACAGATACGCAGTATTTT	CAWSFIPYTDTQYF
TRBV6-6	TRBJ2-4	-	-	TGTGCCAGCAGTTACTCAGGACGGGAAAACATTCAGTACTTC	CASSYSGRENIQYF
TRBV5-1	TRBJ1-4	-	-	TGCGCCAGCAGCTTGGGAGGGACTCAAAATGAAAAACTGTTTTTT	CASSLGGTQNEKLFF
TRBV19	TRBJ1-5	-	-	TGTGCCAGTAGTATAGGGCGGAGCAATCAGCCCCAGCATTTT	CASSIGRSNQPQHF
TRBV4-1	TRBJ1-2	-	TRBD1	TGCGCCAGCAGCCAAGAGGGGACAGGGGGCGGGTTGGTTGGCTACACCTTC	CASSQEGTGGGLVGYTF
TRBV7-2	TRBJ1-2	-	-	TGTGCCAGCAGCCCCCCTAGATTGGAGTACGGCTACACCTTC	CASSPPRLEYGYTF
TRBV10-3	TRBJ2-1	-	-	TGTGCCATCAGTGAGCCCGGGACCTCCGAGTTCTTC	CAISEPGTSEFF
TRBV7-9	TRBJ1-4	once	-	TGTGCCAGCAGCTTTCTCCAGGGTTCAACTAATGAAAAACTGTTTTTT	CASSFLQGSTNEKLFF
TRBV27	TRBJ2-7	once	TRBD1	TGTGCCAGCAGTTTAACAGGGGGTTGGGCATACGAGCAGTACTTC	CASSLTGGWAYEQYF
TRBV19	TRBJ2-1	-	-	TGTGCCAGTAGTGGGTCGGGGGCCTACAATGAGCAGTTCTTC	CASSGSGAYNEQFF
TRBV28	TRBJ2-1	-	-	TGTGCCAGCAGTCTACAGGGTAATGAGCAGTTCTTC	CASSLQGNEQFF
TRBV7-2	TRBJ2-3	-	-	TGTGCCAGCAGCTTAGAGAGGGTCACAGATACGCAGTATTTT	CASSLERVTDTQYF
TRBV6-5	TRBJ1-2	-	-	TGTGCCAGCAGGACACAGGGCCCTCCCTATGGCTACACCTTC	CASRTQGPPYGYTF
TRBV4-3	TRBJ2-2	-	-	TGCGCCAGCAGCCAAGATTTAGTTCCCGGGGAGCTGTTTTTT	CASSQDLVPGELFF
TRBV10-3	TRBJ2-3	-	-	TGTGCCATCAGTGAGTCCCAGGGGCCAGATACGCAGTATTTT	CAISESQGPDTQYF
TRBV11-2	TRBJ1-2	-	TRBD1	TGTGCCAGCAGCATCGGACAGGGGGTAATTGCTGGCTACACCTTC	CASSIGQGVIAGYTF
TRBV5-1	TRBJ1-1	-	TRBD1	TGCGCCAGCAGCTTTACAGGGGCGGGGGACACTGAAGCTTTCTTT	CASSFTGAGDTEAFF